This TCR beta chain was sequenced during a study of blood T cell repertoires in COVID-19 (dated by TCRdb to about 2020). For the wider study: Samples covering the acute and convalescent phases of COVID-19 were provided by collaborators in the United States, Italy and Spain. The material from the prospective study consisted of cDNA or gDNA derived from T cells, B-cell-depleted T cells, or PBMCs. The dataset comprised deeply sampled blood TCRbeta repertoires from subjects exposed to, actively infected with, or recovered from COVID-19. The repertoires were released in a freely available public database meant as a resource for research on the immune response to SARS-CoV-2. Samples came from the ongoing ImmuneRACE study (first 160 participants) plus 1,254 subjects from 6 global collaborators. Sample metadata almost always included a de-identified subject ID, COVID-19 status, age in years and sex. Where available, HLA class I and class II types were taken from metadata supplied by the sample provider and were not determined by assay-based typing. The investigation overall reported the following: How much clinical and demographic metadata was included differed by source and by participant, and the metadata was provided uncurated.

The collaborating institutions used their own protocols to collect whole blood in K2EDTA tubes. For TCRbeta analysis, collaborators shipped samples in one of three forms: frozen whole blood, isolated PBMCs, or DNA extracted from either of those sample types. For this clone: Which antigen it targets is not known. Base-call qualities are not available, and no considerably larger clone is one nucleotide away.

Via the germline V gene, CDR1 is SGHRS and CDR2 YFSETQ. Spanning cysteine to phenylalanine, the CDR3 consists of 16 amino acids. Of all the DNA, just the CDR3 is kept, 48 bases in frame from base 1. From V the trimming removes 4 bases and from J it removes 8 bases, while the gene matches leave 12 bases of the junction unaccounted for. TCRbeta CDR3 regions were amplified from genomic DNA by means of the immunoSEQ Assay, a bias-controlled multiplex PCR. On the authors' methods: The number of nucleated cells in each sample was estimated by amplification of reference gene primers within the assay. To quantify the absolute abundance of each unique TCRbeta CDR3 rearrangement, sequence reads were collapsed and filtered. For each sample, productive Simpson clonality was calculated as the square root of Simpson's diversity index over productive rearrangements. TCRdb carries this immuneACCESS record with in-frame sequences only. Its versions omit some clonotypes, under half of them owing to an unresolved V gene in the studies checked, with the rest unexplained. V and J calls and clone size are as listed in that table; D and trimming were resolved from the DNA. For this sample there are about 26,000 clones; about 90% appear just once. The top ten hold approximately 2.8% of the sample.

Here the chain combines TRBV5-1 and TRBJ1-4, with TRBD1 matching 9 junction bases. Specimen: peripheral blood. The clonotype was recovered from a human donor in a cohort sampled during active COVID-19. The CDR3 region: CASSLSPGQGDEKLFF. The nucleotide sequence is given as TGCGCCAGCAGCCTTAGTCCGGGACAGGGTGACGAAAAACTGTTTTTT.